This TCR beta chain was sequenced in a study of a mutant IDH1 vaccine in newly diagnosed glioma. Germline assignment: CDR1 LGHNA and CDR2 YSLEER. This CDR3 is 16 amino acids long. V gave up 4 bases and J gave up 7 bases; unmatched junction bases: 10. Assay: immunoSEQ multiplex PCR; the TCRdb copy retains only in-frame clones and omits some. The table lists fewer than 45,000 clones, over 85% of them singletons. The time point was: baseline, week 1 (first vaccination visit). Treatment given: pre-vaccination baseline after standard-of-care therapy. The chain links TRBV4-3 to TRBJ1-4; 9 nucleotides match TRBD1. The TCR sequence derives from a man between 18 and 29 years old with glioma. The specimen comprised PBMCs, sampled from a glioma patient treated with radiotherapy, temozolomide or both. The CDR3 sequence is CASSPSSGTGPEKLFF. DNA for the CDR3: TGCGCCAGCAGCCCCAGTTCGGGGACAGGGCCTGAAAAACTGTTTTTT.